This passage covers 11 T cell receptor beta chains from one sample sequenced in a study of low-dose radiotherapy and immunotherapy resistance in tumors. Primers targeting TRAV and TRBV primed first-strand cDNA, covering alpha and beta chains. Using a constant-region primer together with a V-primer adapter, TCRs were subjected to about 20 PCR cycles of amplification. TCRdb used MiXCR to reprocess the reads, holding one entry per CDR3 protein. Here the sample spans 13,000 to 15,000 distinct CDR3 sequences, 75% being singletons. These receptors originate from a human donor with advanced metastatic prostate, ovarian, gallbladder or colorectal cancer (not recorded which). This table probably holds off-target reads from a library built for another chain.

This clonotype is a singleton in its sample. This chain connects TRBV5-1 to TRBJ1-1; 7 nucleotides line up with TRBD1. CDR3 size: 16 residues. V lost 4 bases, J lost 3 bases, and 12 bases stayed unmatched. Germline V gene sequence: CDR1 SGHRS, CDR2 YFSETQ. The CDR3 spells CASSPTGLAPDTEAFF. CDR3 DNA: TGCGCCAGCAGCCCGACAGGGTTGGCCCCGGACACTGAAGCTTTCTTT.

The rearrangement uses TRBV10-3 and TRBJ2-2; D may be TRBD2 (6 bases). CDR3 length equals 20 residues. The germline CDR1 and CDR2 sequences are ENHRY and SYGVKD. Trimming removed 0 bases from V and 4 bases from J, with 24 bases in between. This CDR3 reads CAISESNSLETSSSTGELFF. CDR3 nucleotides: TGTGCCATCAGTGAGTCGAACTCCCTAGAAACTAGCTCATCCACCGGGGAGCTGTTTTTT.

A single count supports this clonotype. The V call is TRBV19, the J call TRBJ2-2; D is unclear. CDR1 and CDR2 (germline): LNHDA, SQIVND (reference sequence). With 6 bases removed from V and 9 bases from J, the gap between germline ends came to 11 bases. There are 12 residues in the CDR3. CDR3 sequence reads: CASRTQDRELFF. CDR3 sequence (DNA): TGTGCCAGTAGAACTCAAGACCGGGAGCTGTTTTTT.

The chain has TRBV13 and TRBJ1-1; no reliable D call. The CDR3 runs to 16 residues. CDR1 is PRHDT, CDR2 FYEKMQ, per germline (reference sequence). V lost 5 bases and J 5 bases, leaving 21 bases between the germline ends. The CDR3 loop is CASSPRREPGPTEAFF. In DNA, the CDR3 is TGTGCCAGCAGCCCCCGGCGGGAGCCAGGTCCAACTGAAGCTTTCTTT.

The rearrangement links TRBV12-3 or TRBV12-4 to TRBJ2-7, with D possibly matching TRBD2 (6 bases). Trimming stripped 7 bases from V and 3 bases from J, with 25 bases between. This CDR3 is built from 17 residues. CDR3 nucleotides: TGTGCCAGCACAAACCCCCCTAGCGCCTTTACCCTCTACGAGCAGTACTTC. Its protein is CASTNPPSAFTLYEQYF.

This clonotype was counted only a few times. The V call is TRBV6-6, the J call TRBJ2-1; D is undetermined. This CDR3 comprises 15 residues. V lost 3 bases, J lost 7 bases, and 16 bases lay in between. Germline V gene lookup returns CDR1 MNHNY and CDR2 SVGAGI (reference sequence). CDR3 sequence reads: CASSYVASMGNEQFF. The CDR3 DNA follows: TGTGCCAGCAGTTATGTTGCCTCCATGGGAAATGAGCAGTTCTTC.

This clonotype was counted a few times. CDR3: CSATRSGSEAFF. CDR3 sequence (DNA): TGCAGCGCCACCCGGAGTGGCTCTGAAGCTTTCTTT. The gene calls are TRBV29-1 and TRBJ1-1; D is unresolved. CDR3 size: 12 residues. Trimming left V 7 bases short and J 6 bases short, with 15 bases between. Germline-derived CDR1 and CDR2 are SQVTM and ANQGSEA.

This rearrangement joins TRBV19 to TRBJ1-2; D is unclear. The CDR3 is made up of 15 amino acids. Between the trimmed V and J ends, which lost 6 bases and 4 bases, there was a span of 18 bases. Germline values: CDR1 LNHDA, CDR2 SQIVND (reference sequence). This CDR3 reads CASRKSTQRAYGYTF. In nucleotides, the CDR3 is TGTGCCAGTAGAAAATCCACACAGAGGGCCTATGGCTACACCTTC.

J is TRBJ1-4 and V is TRBV2; TRBD1 aligns across 9 bases. J lost 5 bases, V lost 8 bases, and 3 bases had no gene match. The CDR3 spans 13 residues. From germline, CDR1 is SNHLY and CDR2 FYNNEI. Here the CDR3 reads CASGQGRNEKLFF. In nucleotides, the CDR3 is TGTGCCAGCGGACAGGGGAGAAATGAAAAACTGTTTTTT.

The rearrangement joins TRBV12-3 or TRBV12-4 to TRBJ1-1; D is undetermined. Trimming took off 3 bases at V and 7 bases at J, with 6 bases between the two ends. This CDR3 comprises 11 residues. The CDR3 sequence is CASSFGNEAFF. The CDR3 DNA follows: TGTGCCAGCAGTTTCGGCAATGAAGCTTTCTTT.

V gene TRBV20-1 combines with J gene TRBJ2-7; 8 bases align to TRBD1. The CDR3 has 14 amino acids. The V gene end was trimmed by 1 base and the J gene end by 2 bases; junction bases not matched to a gene: 4. Germline CDR1 DFQATT, CDR2 SNEGSKA (reference sequence). The CDR3 DNA sequence: TGCAGTGCTAGAGGTGGACAGGGAGCCTACGAGCAGTACTTC. Translating it yields CSARGGQGAYEQYF.